One sample yielded the 18 T cell receptor beta chains listed below, sequenced in a study of shared clonotypes between healthy human individuals. Terminally differentiated effector memory CD45RA+ cells were excluded by CCR7 positive selection of CD45RO-negative cells. Measured with immunoSEQ multiplex PCR; TCRdb has only the in-frame clones, and not every one. The table records 1.5 million to 2.5 million clones, about 95% of them present only once. The sequencing input was naive CD8+ T cells sorted from blood. The receptors come from a man in his late teens or twenties in good health.

In this sample, this clone turned up once. This chain joins TRBV4-1 and TRBJ2-7, with TRBD2 identical over 7 bases. J was trimmed by 4 bases and V by 2 bases; bases with no gene match: 8. The CDR3 loop spans 15 amino acids. The germline V gene encodes CDR1 MGHRA and CDR2 YSYEKL. The chain's CDR3 is CASSQPSGGSYEQYF. The DNA of the CDR3 is TGCGCCAGCAGCCAACCTAGCGGAGGATCTTACGAGCAGTACTTC.

The gene calls are TRBV6-1 and TRBJ1-5; tentatively, D is TRBD1 (6 bases). V lost 2 bases to trimming and J lost 5 bases, with 10 bases between them. This CDR3 contains 14 residues. Germline values: CDR1 MNHNS, CDR2 SASEGT. In nucleotides, the CDR3 is TGTGCCAGCAGTGAACACAGGGACTATCAGCCCCAGCATTTT. Translating it yields CASSEHRDYQPQHF.

The gene calls are TRBV4-1 and TRBJ2-3; 7 bases are a match to TRBD1. CDR3 length equals 18 residues. Germline V lookup: CDR1 MGHRA, CDR2 YSYEKL. After removal of 0 bases from V and 4 bases from J, the junction contained 13 bases not matched to a gene. CDR3 amino acids: CASSQDYPTGVVSDTQYF. DNA of the CDR3: TGCGCCAGCAGCCAAGATTACCCCACAGGGGTGGTTTCAGATACGCAGTATTTT.

This clone was found once. This chain connects TRBV21-1 to TRBJ1-5. TRBV21-1 is assigned pseudogene status. CDR3 length: 17 residues. CDR3 in amino acids: CASSKGRNSGLNQPQHF. The CDR3 region has the DNA TGTGCCAGCAGCAAAGGAAGGAACAGCGGTTTAAATCAGCCCCAGCATTTT.

The CDR3 sequence: CASSSRATTDTQYF. The CDR3, as DNA: TGTGCCAGCAGCTCCCGTGCTACAACAGATACGCAGTATTTT. The J gene is TRBJ2-3, the V gene TRBV7-9; D uncertain. Looked up from germline, CDR1 is SEHNR and CDR2 is FQNEAQ (reference sequence). The CDR3 covers 14 residues. V was pared by 4 bases and J by 3 bases, with 11 bases between. The entire variable domain, with the rest obtained from reference TRBV7-9 and TRBJ2-3, is as follows: DTGVSQNPRHKITKRGQNVTFRCDPISEHNRLYWYRQTLGQGPEFLTYFQNEAQLEKSRLLSDRFSAERPKGSFSTLEIQRTEQGDSAMYLCASSSRATTDTQYFGPGTRLTVL.

The rearrangement uses TRBV7-9 and TRBJ2-2; D is possibly TRBD1 (6 bases). Germline V gene sequence: CDR1 SEHNR, CDR2 FQNEAQ (reference sequence). The CDR3 runs 14 residues. Trimming left V 11 bases short and J 4 bases short, with 17 bases between. The CDR3 DNA follows: TGTGCCGGTCAGGGGACGGGGCCCACCGGGGAGCTGTTTTTT. Protein: CAGQGTGPTGELFF.

The chain couples TRBV5-1 to TRBJ1-2; 7 nucleotides line up with TRBD1. Looked up from germline, CDR1 is SGHRS and CDR2 is YFSETQ. This CDR3 spans 14 amino acids. The J segment lost 5 bases and the V segment lost 4 bases, leaving 8 bases of the junction unmatched. The CDR3 coding sequence is TGCGCCAGCAGCGTCTCCGGGACAGATTATGGCTACACCTTC. Protein sequence: CASSVSGTDYGYTF.

Details on this clone: Other DNA sequences within the sample encode an identical CDR3. The V and J genes are TRBV7-9 and TRBJ2-1; D unclear. V lost 4 bases, J lost 4 bases, and 5 bases lay in between. The CDR3 totals 12 residues. CDR1 SEHNR and CDR2 FQNEAQ come from the germline V gene (reference sequence). In DNA, the CDR3 is TGTGCCAGCAGCTCACAATACAATGAGCAGTTCTTC. Amino acid sequence: CASSSQYNEQFF.

The genes are TRBV30 and TRBJ2-2; weak D call: TRBD1 (6 bases). V gave up 5 bases and J gave up 1 base, with 26 bases separating them. Looked up from germline, CDR1 is GTSNPN and CDR2 is SVGIG (reference sequence). This CDR3 contains 19 residues. The CDR3 DNA reads TGTGCCTGGGACGGAAGTCTCGGGACAACAGTTATGAACACCGGGGAGCTGTTTTTT. This codes for CAWDGSLGTTVMNTGELFF.

The chain employs TRBV27 and TRBJ1-2; D possibly corresponds to TRBD1 (5 bases). Trimming left V 3 bases short and J 4 bases short, with 15 bases between. Per the germline V gene, CDR1 is MNHEY and CDR2 is SMNVEV (reference sequence). The CDR3 is 15 residues long. The chain's CDR3 is CASSFGRTGGYGYTF. CDR3 in DNA: TGTGCCAGCAGTTTCGGACGAACTGGGGGCTATGGCTACACCTTC.

The chain recombines TRBV9 with TRBJ2-3; 8 positions agree with TRBD2. Trimming at V came to 2 bases and at J to 4 bases, leaving 6 bases not matched to a gene. The CDR3 covers 15 residues. CDR1 is SGDLS and CDR2 is YYNGEE in the germline V gene. The CDR3 region is CASSVSGSLADTQYF. The CDR3 DNA follows: TGTGCCAGCAGCGTCAGCGGGAGCTTAGCAGATACGCAGTATTTT. Full variable domain (rest looked up from reference TRBV9 and TRBJ2-3): DSGVTQTPKHLITATGQRVTLRCSPRSGDLSVYWYQQSLDQGLQFLIQYYNGEERAKGNILERFSAQQFPDLHSELNLSSLELGDSALYFCASSVSGSLADTQYFGPGTRLTVL.

CDR3 in amino acids: CASSPGQVSSYEQYF. CDR3 in DNA: TGTGCCAGCAGCCCGGGGCAGGTATCCTCCTACGAGCAGTACTTC. V usage is TRBV7-9 and J usage is TRBJ2-7, with D possibly being TRBD1 or TRBD2 (5 bases each). V lost 5 bases and J 0 bases, leaving 14 bases between the germline ends. Germline loops: CDR1 SEHNR, CDR2 FQNEAQ (reference sequence). CDR3 length: 15 residues.

The chain carries TRBV4-1 and TRBJ2-5; D possibly corresponds to TRBD1 (5 bases). Germline values: CDR1 MGHRA, CDR2 YSYEKL. This CDR3 has 16 amino acids. The V end lost 4 bases, the J end lost 3 bases, and 18 bases lay between the germline ends. The CDR3 nucleotides read TGCGCCAGCAGCCCTTATCACTTGGACACTGAAGAGACCCAGTACTTC. It codes for CASSPYHLDTEETQYF.

The V and J genes are TRBV6-1 and TRBJ1-2, with no clear D. CDR1 MNHNS and CDR2 SASEGT come from the germline V gene. The germline V and J ends were trimmed by 1 base and 0 bases, with 6 bases remaining between them. The CDR3 covers 14 residues. CDR3 residues: CASSEDIPNYGYTF. CDR3 in DNA: TGTGCCAGCAGTGAAGATATTCCTAACTATGGCTACACCTTC.

This chain uses TRBV5-6 with TRBJ2-5, with D tentatively TRBD1 (6 bases). Germline assignment: CDR1 SGHDT and CDR2 YYEEEE. This CDR3 has 15 amino acids. Trimming took 2 bases from V and 5 from J, leaving 16 bases between them. CDR3 sequence (DNA): TGTGCCAGCAGCTTCAGCAGGGGTAGAAGGGAGACCCAGTACTTC. Protein sequence: CASSFSRGRRETQYF. The full variable domain, completed using reference TRBV5-6 and TRBJ2-5, is DAGVTQSPTHLIKTRGQQVTLRCSPKSGHDTVSWYQQALGQGPQFIFQYYEEEERQRGNFPDRFSGHQFPNYSSELNVNALLLGDSALYLCASSFSRGRRETQYFGPGTRLLVL.

The J gene is TRBJ1-1, the V gene TRBV6-5; D might be TRBD1 (5 bases). The germline V gene encodes CDR1 MNHEY and CDR2 SVGAGI. Trimming pared 6 bases from V and 3 bases from J, leaving 14 bases between. The length of the CDR3 is 14 residues. The CDR3 protein is CASRIGVADTEAFF. CDR3 bases: TGTGCCAGCAGAATAGGGGTAGCTGACACTGAAGCTTTCTTT.

The chain carries TRBV4-1 and TRBJ1-2; 7 nucleotides align to TRBD1. The CDR3 extends over 16 amino acids. V shed 2 bases and J 2 bases; nucleotides not matched to a gene: 8. The V gene's germline CDR1 is MGHRA and CDR2 YSYEKL. CDR3 amino acids: CASSQLSGTVNYGYTF. CDR3 coding DNA: TGCGCCAGCAGCCAACTTTCCGGGACAGTAAACTATGGCTACACCTTC.

This clone occurred once. The V and J genes are TRBV7-9 and TRBJ2-1; D is ambiguous. Germline V gene sequence: CDR1 SEHNR, CDR2 FQNEAQ (reference sequence). Deletions cut 5 bases from V and 0 bases from J, with 17 bases between. This CDR3 region has 17 residues. The CDR3 loop is CASSQITIEFSYNEQFF. The CDR3 DNA follows: TGTGCCAGCAGCCAAATAACAATTGAATTCTCCTACAATGAGCAGTTCTTC.